The 12 T cell receptor beta chains given below trace back to one sample, sequenced in a study of blood T cell repertoires in COVID-19. Assay used: immunoSEQ multiplex PCR; TCRdb lists only in-frame clones, some missing. The data contain under 300,000 clones, 88% of them singletons. Sequencing was carried out using peripheral blood. The receptors were sampled from a woman in her thirties with acute or convalescent COVID-19.

The V gene is TRBV11-2, the J gene TRBJ2-3; a weak D match, TRBD2 (6 bases). Trimming took 3 bases from V and 4 from J, leaving 14 bases between them. Germline V gene sequence: CDR1 SGHAT, CDR2 FQNNGV. CDR3 length: 15 residues. The CDR3 reads CASSLSGRWADTQYF. Written as DNA, the CDR3 is TGTGCCAGCAGCTTGAGCGGGCGATGGGCAGATACGCAGTATTTT.

The gene calls are TRBV19 and TRBJ2-3; 7 positions agree with TRBD2. Germline CDR1 and CDR2: LNHDA and SQIVND (reference sequence). The CDR3 covers 14 residues. Unmatched junction bases numbered 2, after V lost 1 base and J lost 4 bases. In DNA, the CDR3 is TGTGCCAGTAGTATAGCGGGAGGATCAGATACGCAGTATTTT. Protein product: CASSIAGGSDTQYF.

The chain couples TRBV5-5 to TRBJ2-7; 11 positions match TRBD2. J gave up 3 bases and V 0 bases, and 5 bases lay outside the gene matches. This CDR3 spans 16 amino acids. The germline gives CDR1 SGHKS, CDR2 YYEKEE (reference sequence). CDR3 bases: TGTGCCAGCAGCTTGGTCCCTACTAGCGGGGGCTACGAGCAGTACTTC. This sequence encodes CASSLVPTSGGYEQYF. Based on the CDR3 plus reference TRBV5-5 and TRBJ2-7, the full variable domain is DAGVTQSPTHLIKTRGQQVTLRCSPISGHKSVSWYQQVLGQGPQFIFQYYEKEERGRGNFPDRFSARQFPNYSSELNVNALLLGDSALYLCASSLVPTSGGYEQYFGPGTRLTVT.

The chain employs TRBV5-1 and TRBJ1-6, with 10 nucleotides matching TRBD1. V trimming: 4 bases; J trimming: 10 bases; junction bases outside the gene matches: 8. The CDR3 totals 15 residues. Germline V gene lookup returns CDR1 SGHRS and CDR2 YFSETQ. The CDR3 DNA reads TGCGCCAGCAGCGATCTGGGGACAGGGGAATCACCCCTCCACTTT. It specifies CASSDLGTGESPLHF.

This sequence joins TRBV5-5 and TRBJ1-1, with D perhaps TRBD1 (5 bases). V was shortened by 3 bases and J by 7 bases, with 10 bases between the two germline ends. The CDR3 is 12 amino acids. The germline CDR1 and CDR2 sequences are SGHKS and YYEKEE (reference sequence). The CDR3 region has the DNA TGTGCCAGCAGCTATGGGGCGGATGAAGCTTTCTTT. This translates into CASSYGADEAFF.

The chain carries TRBV4-3 and TRBJ2-3; D unresolved. The CDR3 is 15 residues long. V lost 0 bases, J lost 1 base, and 8 bases lay in between. Germline V gene sequence: CDR1 LGHNA, CDR2 YSLEER. The CDR3 region has the DNA TGCGCCAGCAGCCAAGAGGCGGTACGCACAGATACGCAGTATTTT. Translated: CASSQEAVRTDTQYF.

This chain links TRBV6-5 with TRBJ2-7, with a possible D match to TRBD1 (6 bases). V lost 2 bases and J lost 3, with 11 bases in between. The CDR3 extends over 14 amino acids. Germline V gene sequence: CDR1 MNHEY, CDR2 SVGAGI. The DNA of the CDR3 is TGTGCCAGCAGTTACCCAGGACAGAACTACGAGCAGTACTTC. Translating gives CASSYPGQNYEQYF.

The chain links TRBV6-2 or TRBV6-3 to TRBJ2-3; TRBD2 agrees at 8 bases. This CDR3 region has 16 residues. The junction had 10 bases not matched to a gene; V was cut back by 0 bases and J by 8 bases. CDR1 and CDR2 from the germline V gene are MNHEY and SVGEGT. The CDR3 sequence is CASSYSQTSGLATQYF. CDR3 bases: TGTGCCAGCAGTTACTCGCAAACTAGCGGACTAGCTACGCAGTATTTT.

V usage is TRBV19 and J usage is TRBJ2-7; TRBD1 aligns across 7 bases. The CDR3 extends over 15 amino acids. Trimming cost V 5 bases and J 3 bases; bases outside gene matches: 10. CDR1 is LNHDA, CDR2 SQIVND, per germline (reference sequence). The CDR3 here is CASSFEAGGFYEQYF. CDR3 DNA sequence: TGTGCCAGTAGTTTCGAGGCAGGGGGATTCTACGAGCAGTACTTC. The full variable domain, with the rest looked up from reference TRBV19 and TRBJ2-7, is DGGITQSPKYLFRKEGQNVTLSCEQNLNHDAMYWYRQDPGQGLRLIYYSQIVNDFQKGDIAEGYSVSREKKESFPLTVTSAQKNPTAFYLCASSFEAGGFYEQYFGPGTRLTVT.

V and J are TRBV5-4 and TRBJ1-2, with D possibly matching TRBD1 (5 bases). Trimming removed 10 bases from V and 7 bases from J, with 17 bases in between. Germline-derived CDR1 and CDR2 are SGHNT and YYREEE (reference sequence). The CDR3 runs 12 residues. This CDR3 is CAGGQVGLGYTF. The DNA of the CDR3 is TGTGCCGGCGGTCAGGTGGGACTTGGCTACACCTTC.

The V and J genes are TRBV4-3 and TRBJ1-2; the D gene is possibly TRBD1 (6 bases). The length of the CDR3 is 15 residues. With 0 bases removed from V and 4 bases from J, the gap between germline ends came to 12 bases. Looked up from germline, CDR1 is LGHNA and CDR2 is YSLEER. The CDR3 sequence is CASSQDWQGIYGYTF. The CDR3, as DNA: TGCGCCAGCAGCCAAGATTGGCAGGGGATCTATGGCTACACCTTC.

The J gene is TRBJ1-5, the V gene TRBV27; 8 nucleotides align to TRBD1. The CDR3 consists of 14 residues. The V gene end was trimmed by 5 bases and the J gene end by 7 bases; junction bases not matched to a gene: 7. Germline V gene sequence: CDR1 MNHEY, CDR2 SMNVEV (reference sequence). The CDR3 nucleotides read TGTGCCAGCAGTCACCGGGACAGGTACCAGCCCCAGCATTTT. Amino acid sequence: CASSHRDRYQPQHF.